This T cell receptor (beta chain) comes out of a study of spatial heterogeneity in lung cancer (dated by TCRdb to between 2018 and 2020). In the study overall: Beta-chain transcripts were consistently detected in greater numbers than alpha-chain transcripts, which likely reflects a higher abundance of beta-chain transcripts. In the raw uncorrected reads, each unique combination of TCR and UMI appeared more than ten times on average. TCR alpha and beta repertoires were quantitatively compared across multiple tumor regions, matched nontumor lung and blood in non-small cell lung cancer. Nonsynonymous mutation counts, determined by whole-exome sequencing of tumor tissue, were related to TCR repertoire features. At surgery, over 200 tumor regions, 64 matched nontumor lung samples and more than 50 PBMC samples were TCR-sequenced for both alpha and beta chains. Overall study results and their limits: Additional single-cell paired TCR alpha and beta sequencing was considered necessary to confirm, at a functional level, the hypothesis that regional TCRs recognize regional mutations. Ubiquitous expanded tumor TCRs showed up in blood more often at tumor resection than at routine follow-up.

V loses 2 bases at its end and J loses 1 base; junction bases beyond the gene matches: 3. Reading the germline V gene gives CDR1 LGHNA and CDR2 YNFKEQ. From its cysteine to its phenylalanine, the CDR3 spans 15 amino acids. The kept DNA is CDR3 alone, 45 bases in frame from the first base. According to the study, the label for this sample's time point signals: sample taken at primary tumor resection. Whole RNA extracted from tumor and nontumor lung tissue, or from cryopreserved PBMC samples, was used for TCR sequencing without cell sorting. Samples were obtained from 72 patients with early-stage, untreated non-small cell lung cancer from the lung TRACERx cohort. A patient was chosen for TCR sequencing only when enough RNA was available from at least two tumor regions. With regard to this clonotype: Its antigen remains undetermined. The sample holds no much larger clone one base away, and base qualities are not on file.

To prepare the library, 5' RACE was applied. TCRdb shows the sequencer as NextSeq 500. In the TCR library protocol, a unique molecular identifier was attached to each TCR cDNA molecule so that PCR and sequencing errors could be corrected. Per the source publication's procedure: TCR identification, UMI-based error correction and CDR3 extraction were performed with Decombinator tools. Expanded TCRs were defined as those above a frequency of 2 per 1,000, corresponding to the top 1% of the tumor frequency distribution. Each repertoire was subsampled 100 times to 5,000 TCRs, after which Renyi diversity was computed with the R vegan package. CDR3 similarity networks were built from amino acid triplet string-kernel similarity, with CDR3s being connected when pairwise similarity was above 0.82. The public reads were reanalyzed by TCRdb: fastp trimming at Q25, MiXCR alignment, in-frame beta chains only. Rows are unified per CDR3 protein, each entry keeping the most common DNA and genes. TCRdb's processing, not the study's, gives the V and J calls here. The sample table lists about 7,300 distinct CDR3 sequences, about 19% of them with a count of one. More than 15% of the sample lies in the top ten.

Here the sequenced sample was PBMCs, taken at surgery. The sequence derives from a female donor with early-stage non-small cell lung cancer. Recombination connected TRBV4-2 to TRBJ1-1, and 8 bases in between align with TRBD1. The CDR3 region reads CASSQPDRGNTEAFF. The DNA sequence is TGTGCCAGCAGCCAACCTGACAGGGGGAACACTGAAGCTTTCTTT.